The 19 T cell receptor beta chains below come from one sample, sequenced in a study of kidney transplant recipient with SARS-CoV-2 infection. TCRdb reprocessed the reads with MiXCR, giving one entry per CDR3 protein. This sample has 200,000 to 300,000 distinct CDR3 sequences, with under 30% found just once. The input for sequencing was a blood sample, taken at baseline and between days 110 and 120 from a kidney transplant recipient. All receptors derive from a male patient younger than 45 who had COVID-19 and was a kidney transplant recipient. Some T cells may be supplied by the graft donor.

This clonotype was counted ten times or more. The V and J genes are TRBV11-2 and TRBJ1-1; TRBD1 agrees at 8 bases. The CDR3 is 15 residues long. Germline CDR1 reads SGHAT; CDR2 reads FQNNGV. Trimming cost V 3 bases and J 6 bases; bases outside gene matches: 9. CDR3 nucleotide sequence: TGTGCCAGCAGCTTTACGACAGGGGAGGGCTCTGAAGCTTTCTTT. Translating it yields CASSFTTGEGSEAFF.

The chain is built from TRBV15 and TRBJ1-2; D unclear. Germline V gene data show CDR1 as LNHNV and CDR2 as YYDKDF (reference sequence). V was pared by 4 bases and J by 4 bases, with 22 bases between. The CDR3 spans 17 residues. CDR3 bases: TGTGCCACCAGCAATGATCAAAGGTGTGGAAAGACCTATGGCTACACCTTC. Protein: CATSNDQRCGKTYGYTF.

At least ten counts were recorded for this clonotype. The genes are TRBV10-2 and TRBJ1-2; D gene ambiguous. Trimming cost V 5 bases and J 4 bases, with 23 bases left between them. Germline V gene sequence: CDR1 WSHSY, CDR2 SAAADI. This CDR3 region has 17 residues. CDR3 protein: CASSSTGTSRKTYGYTF. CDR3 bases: TGCGCCAGCAGTTCAACTGGCACTTCTAGAAAGACCTATGGCTACACCTTC.

The CDR3 bases are TGCGCCAGCAGCTTGGGGATTTCTGACGAGCAGTACTTC. Its protein is CASSLGISDEQYF. The gene calls are TRBV5-1 and TRBJ2-7, with unresolved D. V lost 0 bases to trimming and J lost 5 bases, with 9 bases between them. CDR3 length: 13 amino acids. Looked up from germline, CDR1 is SGHRS and CDR2 is YFSETQ.

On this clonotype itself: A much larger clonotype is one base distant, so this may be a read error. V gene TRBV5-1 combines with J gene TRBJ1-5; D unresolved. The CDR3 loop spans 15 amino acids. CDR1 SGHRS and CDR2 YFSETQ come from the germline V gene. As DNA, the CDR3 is TGCGCCAGCAGCTTGTCGGGCAGTAGCAATCAGCCCCCGCATTTT. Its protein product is CASSLSGSSNQPPHF.

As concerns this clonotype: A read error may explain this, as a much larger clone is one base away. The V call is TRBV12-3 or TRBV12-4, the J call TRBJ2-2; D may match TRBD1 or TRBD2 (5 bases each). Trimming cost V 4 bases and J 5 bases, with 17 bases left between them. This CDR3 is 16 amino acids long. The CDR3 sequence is CASSSGAGKGTGELFF. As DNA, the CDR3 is TGTGCCAGCAGTTCCGGGGCAGGGAAGGGGACCGGGGAGCTGTTTTTT.

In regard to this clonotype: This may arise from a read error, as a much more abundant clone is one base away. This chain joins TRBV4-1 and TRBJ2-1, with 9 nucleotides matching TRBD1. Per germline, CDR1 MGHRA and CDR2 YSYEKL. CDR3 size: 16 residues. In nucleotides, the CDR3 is TGCACCAGCAGCCAAGGAAGGGACAGGGAACACAATGAGCAGTTCTTC. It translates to CTSSQGRDREHNEQFF.

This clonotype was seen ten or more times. The chain's CDR3 is CASNPSGRETQYF. The CDR3 DNA sequence: TGTGCCAGCAACCCTAGCGGGAGGGAGACCCAGTACTTC. The chain joins TRBV2 to TRBJ2-5, with 11 bases fitting TRBD2. The CDR3 runs to 13 residues. The V segment lost 7 bases and the J segment 5 bases; nucleotides outside the gene matches: 3. Looked up from germline, CDR1 is SNHLY and CDR2 is FYNNEI.

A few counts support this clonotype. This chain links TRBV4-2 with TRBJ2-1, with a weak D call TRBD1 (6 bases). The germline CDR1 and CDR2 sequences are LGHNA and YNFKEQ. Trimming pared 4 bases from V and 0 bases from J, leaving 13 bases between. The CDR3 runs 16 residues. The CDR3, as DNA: TGTGCCAGCAGCCCCACAGGGCGGAGCTCCTACAATGAGCAGTTCTTC. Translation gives CASSPTGRSSYNEQFF.

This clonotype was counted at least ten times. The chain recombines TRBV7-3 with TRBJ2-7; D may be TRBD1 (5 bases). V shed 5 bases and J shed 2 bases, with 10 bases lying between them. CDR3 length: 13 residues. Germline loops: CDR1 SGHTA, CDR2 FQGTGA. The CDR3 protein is CASSLDRTYEQYF. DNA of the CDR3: TGTGCCAGCAGCCTAGACAGAACCTACGAGCAGTACTTC.

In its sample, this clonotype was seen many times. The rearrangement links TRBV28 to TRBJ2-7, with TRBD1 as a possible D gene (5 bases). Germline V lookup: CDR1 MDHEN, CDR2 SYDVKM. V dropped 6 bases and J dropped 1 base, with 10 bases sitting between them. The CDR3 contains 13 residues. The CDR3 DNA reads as TGTGCCAGCAGCCCTGACAGATCCTACGAGCAGTACTTC. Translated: CASSPDRSYEQYF.

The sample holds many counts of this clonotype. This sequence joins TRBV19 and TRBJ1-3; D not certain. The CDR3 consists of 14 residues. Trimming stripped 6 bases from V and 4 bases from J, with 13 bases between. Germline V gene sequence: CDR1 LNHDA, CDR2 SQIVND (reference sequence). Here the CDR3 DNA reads TGTGCCAGTAGCGAAAGGACGTTCGGAAACACCATATATTTT. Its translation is CASSERTFGNTIYF.

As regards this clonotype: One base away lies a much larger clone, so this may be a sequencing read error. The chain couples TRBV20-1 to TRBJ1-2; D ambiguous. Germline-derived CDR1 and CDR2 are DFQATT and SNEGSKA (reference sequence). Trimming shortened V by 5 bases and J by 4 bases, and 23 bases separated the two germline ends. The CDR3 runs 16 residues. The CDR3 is CSAQRILFRKTYGYTF. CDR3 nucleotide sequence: TGCAGTGCTCAACGCATACTGTTTCGAAAGACCTATGGCTACACCTTC.

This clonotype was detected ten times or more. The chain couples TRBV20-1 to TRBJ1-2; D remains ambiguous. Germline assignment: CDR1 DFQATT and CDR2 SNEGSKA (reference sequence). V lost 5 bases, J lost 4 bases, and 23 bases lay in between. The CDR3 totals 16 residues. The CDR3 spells CSALGRLFRKTYGYTF. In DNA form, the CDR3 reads TGCAGTGCTTTAGGAAGGCTGTTTCGAAAGACCTATGGCTACACCTTC.

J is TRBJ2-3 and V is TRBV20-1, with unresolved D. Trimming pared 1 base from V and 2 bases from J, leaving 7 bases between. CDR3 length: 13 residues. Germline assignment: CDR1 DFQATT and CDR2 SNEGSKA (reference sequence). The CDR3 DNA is TGCAGTGCTAGAGCCGGCTACACAGATACGCAGTATTTT. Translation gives CSARAGYTDTQYF.

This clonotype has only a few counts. The DNA for the CDR3 is TGTGCCAGCAGCCCGACAGCTACGCAAGAGACCCAGTACTTC. It encodes CASSPTATQETQYF. The genes are TRBV14 and TRBJ2-5; D is perhaps TRBD1 (5 bases). V was cut by 4 bases and J by 2 bases, with 11 bases left in between. This CDR3 region has 14 residues. Germline CDR1 and CDR2: SGHDN and FVKESK.

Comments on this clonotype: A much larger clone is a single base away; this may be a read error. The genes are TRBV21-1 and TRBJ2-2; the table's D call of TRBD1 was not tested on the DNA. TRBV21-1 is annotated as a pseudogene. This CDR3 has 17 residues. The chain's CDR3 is CAGSKEKDRESTGELFF. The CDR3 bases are TGTGCCGGCAGCAAAGAAAAGGACAGGGAGAGCACCGGGGAGCTGTTTTTT.

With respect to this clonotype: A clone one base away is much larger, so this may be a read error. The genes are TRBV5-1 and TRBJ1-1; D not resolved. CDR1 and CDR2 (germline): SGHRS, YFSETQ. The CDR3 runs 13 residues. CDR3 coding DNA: TGCGCCAGCAGCTTGGTTTCGAACGCTGAAGCTTTCTTT. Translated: CASSLVSNAEAFF.

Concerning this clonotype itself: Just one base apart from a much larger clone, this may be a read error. CDR3 sequence: CAGTAAPSSNYGYTF. Written as DNA, the CDR3 is TGTGCCGGCACCGCAGCCCCGAGTTCTAACTATGGCTACACCTTC. This chain uses TRBV9 with TRBJ1-2; D is unclear. The germline V and J ends were trimmed by 10 bases and 0 bases, with 19 bases remaining between them. Germline V lookup: CDR1 SGDLS, CDR2 YYNGEE. The length of the CDR3 is 15 residues.